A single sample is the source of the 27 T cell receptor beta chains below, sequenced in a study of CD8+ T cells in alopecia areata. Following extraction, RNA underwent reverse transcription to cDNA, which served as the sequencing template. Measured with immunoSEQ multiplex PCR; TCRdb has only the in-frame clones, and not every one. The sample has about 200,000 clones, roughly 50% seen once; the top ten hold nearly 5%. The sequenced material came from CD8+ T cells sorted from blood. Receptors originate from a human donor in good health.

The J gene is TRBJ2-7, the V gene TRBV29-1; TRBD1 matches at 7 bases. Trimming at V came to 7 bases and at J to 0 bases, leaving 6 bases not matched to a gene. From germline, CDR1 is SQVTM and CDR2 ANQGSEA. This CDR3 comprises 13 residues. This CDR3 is CSALGDSSYEQYF. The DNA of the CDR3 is TGCAGCGCGTTAGGGGACAGCTCCTACGAGCAGTACTTC.

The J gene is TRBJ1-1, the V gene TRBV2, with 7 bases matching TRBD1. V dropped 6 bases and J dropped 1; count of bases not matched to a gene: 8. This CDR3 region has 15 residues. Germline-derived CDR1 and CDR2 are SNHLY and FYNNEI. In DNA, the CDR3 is TGTGCCAGCAGCCTTAACCGGGACAGGAACACTGAAGCTTTCTTT. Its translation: CASSLNRDRNTEAFF.

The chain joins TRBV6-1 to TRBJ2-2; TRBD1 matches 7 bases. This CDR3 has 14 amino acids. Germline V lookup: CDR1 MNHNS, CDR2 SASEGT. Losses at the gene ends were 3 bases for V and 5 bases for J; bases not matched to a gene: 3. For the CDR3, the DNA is TGTGCCAGCAGTGATGTACAGGGGACCGGGGAGCTGTTTTTT. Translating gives CASSDVQGTGELFF.

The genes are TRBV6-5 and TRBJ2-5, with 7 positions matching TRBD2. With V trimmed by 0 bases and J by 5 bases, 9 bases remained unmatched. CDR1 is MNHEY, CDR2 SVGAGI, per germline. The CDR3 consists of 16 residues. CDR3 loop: CASSYSASGVLETQYF. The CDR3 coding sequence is TGTGCCAGCAGTTACTCAGCTAGCGGCGTCCTCGAGACCCAGTACTTC.

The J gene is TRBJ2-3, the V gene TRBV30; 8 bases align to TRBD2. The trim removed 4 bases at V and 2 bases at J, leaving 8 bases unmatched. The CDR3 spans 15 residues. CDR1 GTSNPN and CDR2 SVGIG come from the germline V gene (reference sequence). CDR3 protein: CAWIGLAGYTDTQYF. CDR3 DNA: TGTGCCTGGATCGGACTAGCAGGTTACACAGATACGCAGTATTTT.

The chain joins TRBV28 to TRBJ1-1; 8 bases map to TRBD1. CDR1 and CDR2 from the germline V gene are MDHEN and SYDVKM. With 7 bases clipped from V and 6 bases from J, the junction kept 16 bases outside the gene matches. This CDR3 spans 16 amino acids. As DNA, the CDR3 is TGTGCCAGCAAATTCCAGGGGGCCTCCGTACTCGCTGAAGCTTTCTTT. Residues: CASKFQGASVLAEAFF. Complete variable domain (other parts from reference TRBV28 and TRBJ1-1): DVKVTQSSRYLVKRTGEKVFLECVQDMDHENMFWYRQDPGLGLRLIYFSYDVKMKEKGDIPEGYSVSREKKERFSLILESASTNQTSMYLCASKFQGASVLAEAFFGQGTRLTVV.

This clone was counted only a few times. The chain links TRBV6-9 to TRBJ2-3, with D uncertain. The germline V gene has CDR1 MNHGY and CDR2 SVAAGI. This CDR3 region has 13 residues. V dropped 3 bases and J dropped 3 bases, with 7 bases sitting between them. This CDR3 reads CASSYPRTDTQYF. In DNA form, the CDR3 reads TGTGCCAGCAGTTACCCTAGAACAGATACGCAGTATTTT.

Here the CDR3 DNA reads TGTGCCAGCAGCCGGGGGGTAGAAACCTACAATGAGCAGTTCTTC. Its protein is CASSRGVETYNEQFF. The rearrangement uses TRBV2 and TRBJ2-1, with 7 bases that match TRBD2. Trimming cost V 6 bases and J 2 bases; bases outside gene matches: 7. The germline CDR1 and CDR2 sequences are SNHLY and FYNNEI. The CDR3 totals 15 residues.

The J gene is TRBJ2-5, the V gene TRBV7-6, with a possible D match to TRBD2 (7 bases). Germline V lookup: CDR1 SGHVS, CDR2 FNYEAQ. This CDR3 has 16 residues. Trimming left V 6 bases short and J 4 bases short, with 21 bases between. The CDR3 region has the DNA TGTGCCAGCAGTAGAACCCGAGGGCGGGGGCGAGAGACCCAGTACTTC. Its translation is CASSRTRGRGRETQYF.

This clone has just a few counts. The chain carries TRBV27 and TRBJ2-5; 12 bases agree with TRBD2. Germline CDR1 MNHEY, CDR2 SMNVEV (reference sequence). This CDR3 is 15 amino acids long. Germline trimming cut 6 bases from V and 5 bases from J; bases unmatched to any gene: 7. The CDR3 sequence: CASSPNGLAGETQYF. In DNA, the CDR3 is TGTGCCAGCAGCCCCAACGGACTAGCGGGGGAGACCCAGTACTTC.

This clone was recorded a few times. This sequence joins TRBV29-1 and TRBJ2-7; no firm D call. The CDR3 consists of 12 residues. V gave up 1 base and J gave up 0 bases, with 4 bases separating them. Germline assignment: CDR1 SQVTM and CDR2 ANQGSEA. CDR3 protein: CSVEVDSYEQYF. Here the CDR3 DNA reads TGCAGCGTTGAAGTTGACTCCTACGAGCAGTACTTC.

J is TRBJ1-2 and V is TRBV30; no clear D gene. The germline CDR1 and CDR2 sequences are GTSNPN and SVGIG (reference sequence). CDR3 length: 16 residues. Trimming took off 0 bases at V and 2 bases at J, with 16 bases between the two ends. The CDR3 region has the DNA TGTGCCTGGAGTGTAGTTTACCTCCGGGAGAACTATGGCTACACCTTC. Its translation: CAWSVVYLRENYGYTF.

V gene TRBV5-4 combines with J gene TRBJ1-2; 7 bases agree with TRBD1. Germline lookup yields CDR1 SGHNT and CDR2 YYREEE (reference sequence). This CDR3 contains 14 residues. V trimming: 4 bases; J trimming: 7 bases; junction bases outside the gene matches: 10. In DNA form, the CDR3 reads TGTGCCAGCAGCGCCGGGCCAGGGGGAGGTGGCTACACCTTC. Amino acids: CASSAGPGGGGYTF.

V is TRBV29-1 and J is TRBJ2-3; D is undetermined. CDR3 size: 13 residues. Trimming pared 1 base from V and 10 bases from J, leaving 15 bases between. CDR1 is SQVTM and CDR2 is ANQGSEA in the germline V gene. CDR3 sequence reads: CSVEGQTLEAQYF. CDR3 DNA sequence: TGCAGCGTTGAAGGCCAGACCCTGGAAGCGCAGTATTTT.

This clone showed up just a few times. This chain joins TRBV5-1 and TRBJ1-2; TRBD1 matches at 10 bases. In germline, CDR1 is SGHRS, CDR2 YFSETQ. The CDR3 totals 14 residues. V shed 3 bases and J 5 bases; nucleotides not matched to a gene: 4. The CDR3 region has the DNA TGCGCCAGCAGCTCCGGGACAGGGGCGTATGGCTACACCTTC. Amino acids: CASSSGTGAYGYTF.

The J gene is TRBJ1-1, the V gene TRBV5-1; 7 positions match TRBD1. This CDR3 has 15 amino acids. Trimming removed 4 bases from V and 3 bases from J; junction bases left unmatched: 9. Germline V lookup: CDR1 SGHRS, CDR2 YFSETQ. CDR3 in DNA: TGCGCCAGCAGCGGGCGGACAGGTGGGGACACTGAAGCTTTCTTT. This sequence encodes CASSGRTGGDTEAFF.

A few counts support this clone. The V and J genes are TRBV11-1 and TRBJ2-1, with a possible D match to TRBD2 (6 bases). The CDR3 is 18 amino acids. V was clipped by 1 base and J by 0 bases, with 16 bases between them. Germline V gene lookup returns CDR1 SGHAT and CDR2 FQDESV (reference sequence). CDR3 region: CASSLVPLAESSYNEQFF. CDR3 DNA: TGTGCCAGCAGCTTAGTGCCACTAGCAGAGAGCTCCTACAATGAGCAGTTCTTC.

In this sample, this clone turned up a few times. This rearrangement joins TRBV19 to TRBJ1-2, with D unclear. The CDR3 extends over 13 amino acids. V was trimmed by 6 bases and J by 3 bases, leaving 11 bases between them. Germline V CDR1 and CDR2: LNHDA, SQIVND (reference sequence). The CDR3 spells CASRKGGDYGYTF. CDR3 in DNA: TGTGCCAGTAGAAAGGGCGGAGACTATGGCTACACCTTC.

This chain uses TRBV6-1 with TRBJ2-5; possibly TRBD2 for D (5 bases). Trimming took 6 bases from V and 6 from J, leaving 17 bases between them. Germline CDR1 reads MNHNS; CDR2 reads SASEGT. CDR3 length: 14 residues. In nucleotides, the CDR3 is TGTGCCAGCAGGACGGTACCTTCGGGGAAGACCCAGTACTTC. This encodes CASRTVPSGKTQYF.

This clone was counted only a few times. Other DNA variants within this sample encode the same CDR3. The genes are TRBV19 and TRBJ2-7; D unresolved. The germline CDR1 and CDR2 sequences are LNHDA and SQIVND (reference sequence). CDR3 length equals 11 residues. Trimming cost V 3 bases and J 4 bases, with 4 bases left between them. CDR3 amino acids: CASSMGYEQYF. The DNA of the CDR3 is TGTGCCAGTAGTATGGGATACGAGCAGTACTTC. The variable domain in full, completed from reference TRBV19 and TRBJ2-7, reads DGGITQSPKYLFRKEGQNVTLSCEQNLNHDAMYWYRQDPGQGLRLIYYSQIVNDFQKGDIAEGYSVSREKKESFPLTVTSAQKNPTAFYLCASSMGYEQYFGPGTRLTVT.

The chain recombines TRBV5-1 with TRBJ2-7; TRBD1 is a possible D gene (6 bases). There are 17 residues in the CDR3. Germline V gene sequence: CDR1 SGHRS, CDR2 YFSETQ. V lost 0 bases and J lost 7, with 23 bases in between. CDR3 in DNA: TGCGCCAGCAGCTTGGGCACCCCCGACAGGTCCCTCGGGGAGCAGTACTTC. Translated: CASSLGTPDRSLGEQYF.

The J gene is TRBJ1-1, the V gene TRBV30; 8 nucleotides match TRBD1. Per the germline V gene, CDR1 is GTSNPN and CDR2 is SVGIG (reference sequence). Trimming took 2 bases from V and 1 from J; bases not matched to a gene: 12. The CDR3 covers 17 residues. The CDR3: CAWSPPPGQAPNTEAFF. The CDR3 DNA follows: TGTGCCTGGAGTCCCCCCCCGGGACAGGCACCGAACACTGAAGCTTTCTTT.

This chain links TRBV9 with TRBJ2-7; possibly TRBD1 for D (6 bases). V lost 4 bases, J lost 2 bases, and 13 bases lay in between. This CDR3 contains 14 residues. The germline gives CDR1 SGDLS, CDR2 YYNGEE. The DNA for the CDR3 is TGTGCCAGCAGCTCACGACAGGTAACCTACGAGCAGTACTTC. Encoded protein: CASSSRQVTYEQYF.

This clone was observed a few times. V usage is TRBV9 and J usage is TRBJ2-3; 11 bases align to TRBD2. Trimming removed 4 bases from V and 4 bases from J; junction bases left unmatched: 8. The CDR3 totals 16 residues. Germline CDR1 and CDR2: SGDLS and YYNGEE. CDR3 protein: CASSPWTSGLSDTQYF. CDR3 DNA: TGTGCCAGCAGCCCCTGGACTAGCGGGTTATCAGATACGCAGTATTTT. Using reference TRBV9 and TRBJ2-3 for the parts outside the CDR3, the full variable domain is DSGVTQTPKHLITATGQRVTLRCSPRSGDLSVYWYQQSLDQGLQFLIQYYNGEERAKGNILERFSAQQFPDLHSELNLSSLELGDSALYFCASSPWTSGLSDTQYFGPGTRLTVL.

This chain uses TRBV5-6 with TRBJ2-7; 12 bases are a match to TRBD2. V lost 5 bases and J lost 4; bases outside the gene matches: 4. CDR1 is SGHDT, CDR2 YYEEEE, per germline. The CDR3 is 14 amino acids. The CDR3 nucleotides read TGTGCCAGCAGTGTTGGGACTAGCGGGTACGAGCAGTACTTC. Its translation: CASSVGTSGYEQYF.

The CDR3 reads CATSGRVGTEAFF. CDR3 bases: TGTGCCACCAGCGGCCGCGTGGGCACTGAAGCTTTCTTT. This chain connects TRBV15 to TRBJ1-1; D unclear. CDR1 and CDR2 from the germline V gene are LNHNV and YYDKDF (reference sequence). Trimming took 5 bases from V and 4 from J, leaving 11 bases between them. CDR3 length: 13 amino acids. The variable domain in full, with the rest retrieved from reference TRBV15 and TRBJ1-1, is DAMVIQNPRYQVTQFGKPVTLSCSQTLNHNVMYWYQQKSSQAPKLLFHYYDKDFNNEADTPDNFQSRRPNTSFCFLDIRSPGLGDTAMYLCATSGRVGTEAFFGQGTRLTVV.

CDR3 coding DNA: TGTGCCAGCAGCTTGGGCAGGGCTTCCTACGAGCAGTACTTC. Protein: CASSLGRASYEQYF. The genes are TRBV5-6 and TRBJ2-7; tentative D call: TRBD1 (5 bases). CDR3 length: 14 residues. Deletions cut 0 bases from V and 1 base from J, with 8 bases between. CDR1 and CDR2 from the germline V gene are SGHDT and YYEEEE.